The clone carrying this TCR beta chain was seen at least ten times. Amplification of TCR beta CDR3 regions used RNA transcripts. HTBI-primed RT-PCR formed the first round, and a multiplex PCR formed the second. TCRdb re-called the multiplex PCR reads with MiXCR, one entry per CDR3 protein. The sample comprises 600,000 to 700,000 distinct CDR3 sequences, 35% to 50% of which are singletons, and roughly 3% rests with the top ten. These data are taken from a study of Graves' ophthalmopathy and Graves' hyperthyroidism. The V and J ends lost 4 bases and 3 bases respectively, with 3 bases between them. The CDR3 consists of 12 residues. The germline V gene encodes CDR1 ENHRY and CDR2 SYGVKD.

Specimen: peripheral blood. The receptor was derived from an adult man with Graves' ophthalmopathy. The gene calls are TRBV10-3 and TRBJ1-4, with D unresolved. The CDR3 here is CAISGANEKLFF. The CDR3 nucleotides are TGTGCCATCAGTGGGGCTAATGAAAAACTGTTTTTT.